This T cell receptor beta chain was identified in a study of control samples from healthy donors and cancer patients. Trimming removed 7 bases at V and 4 bases at J, with 11 bases between. CDR3 length: 13 amino acids. Germline CDR1 and CDR2: MNHEY and SVGAGI. Measured with immunoSEQ multiplex PCR; TCRdb has only the in-frame clones, and not every one. The table lists over 200,000 clones, more than 65% of them singletons. The sequencing sample was made of PBMCs. The chain combines TRBV6-5 with TRBJ2-1, with D tentatively TRBD1 (5 bases). This receptor was taken from a woman aged 60-70 years with lung cancer. In DNA form, the CDR3 reads TGTGCCAGCACTCCTAGGGGTTACAATGAGCAGTTCTTC. It codes for CASTPRGYNEQFF.